This T cell receptor (beta chain) was captured by sequencing in a study of technical replicates of blood from a handful of donors (dated by TCRdb to about 2017). In regard to this clone: No antigen is known for it. Nothing much larger sits one base from this clone, and base qualities are not available.

CDR3 length: 16 amino acids, cysteine to phenylalanine. Of all the DNA, just the CDR3 is kept, 48 bases in frame from base 1. V is pruned by 1 base and J by 4 bases, leaving 8 bases of the junction without a gene match. CDR1 and CDR2 are drawn from the germline V gene: SGHRS, YFSETQ. Receptor amplification or capture employed the immunoSEQ multiplex PCR assay. TCRdb took this table from immuneACCESS and kept in-frame rearrangements with V and J called. Such tables lack part of the clones; where checked against another copy, unresolved V genes explain under half of the gap, and the rest is unexplained. The sample data list tens of thousands of clones, and 98% of these were observed just once. Approximately 0.15% of the sample belongs to the ten largest clones.

The source is a human donor in good health. The chain couples TRBV5-1 to TRBJ1-2; TRBD1 matches 9 bases in the middle. The sample consisted of T cells isolated from PBMCs. The nucleotide sequence is TGCGCCAGCAGCTTGTTAAGGACAGGGGAGGGCTATGGCTACACCTTC. It codes for CASSLLRTGEGYGYTF. The reference TRBV5-1 and TRBJ1-2 proteins fill in what lies around the CDR3, so the full variable domain reads KAGVTQTPRYLIKTRGQQVTLSCSPISGHRSVSWYQQTPGQGLQFLFEYFSETQRNKGNFPGRFSGRQFSNSRSEMNVSTLELGDSALYLCASSLLRTGEGYGYTFGSGTRLTVV.